Listed below are T cell receptor beta chains from one sample, sequenced in a study of blood T cell repertoires in COVID-19. Only in-frame clones appear in the TCRdb table, and some are missing; sequencing was by immunoSEQ multiplex PCR. The sample yields 200,000 to 250,000 clones, less than 90% seen once. The sequenced material came from PBMCs or T cells enriched from blood (not recorded which). The origin of the receptors is a woman aged 30 to 39 who had recovered from COVID-19. Each CDR3 is given with its conserved first and last residue. D genes are given only for firm matches. Only some rows state a clone size, as once, few, many or a class for expanded clones.

clone size: NA; V gene: TRBV9; D gene: NA; J gene: TRBJ1-1; CDR3 protein: CASQGYGTEAFF; CDR3 DNA: TGTGCCAGCCAGGGGTATGGCACTGAAGCTTTCTTT
clone size: NA; V gene: TRBV5-1; D gene: TRBD1; J gene: TRBJ2-5; CDR3 protein: CASSDLRTGTVQETQYF; CDR3 DNA: TGCGCCAGCAGCGATCTACGAACGGGGACAGTACAAGAGACCCAGTACTTC
clone size: NA; V gene: TRBV21-1; D gene: NA; J gene: TRBJ1-6; CDR3 protein: CASGQTRYNSPLHF; CDR3 DNA: TGTGCCAGCGGACAGACTCGCTATAATTCACCCCTCCACTTT
clone size: NA; V gene: TRBV7-2; D gene: TRBD2; J gene: TRBJ2-7; CDR3 protein: CASSLGGGAIYEQYF; CDR3 DNA: TGTGCCAGCAGCTTAGGCGGGGGGGCGATCTACGAGCAGTACTTC
clone size: once; V gene: TRBV5-1; D gene: NA; J gene: TRBJ2-4; CDR3 protein: CASSHQGGAKNIQYF; CDR3 DNA: TGCGCCAGCAGCCATCAAGGGGGAGCCAAAAACATTCAGTACTTC
clone size: NA; V gene: TRBV3-1/TRBV3-2; D gene: NA; J gene: TRBJ1-3; CDR3 protein: CASSQDRAIGTIYF; CDR3 DNA: TGTGCCAGCAGCCAAGATCGAGCTATCGGCACCATATATTTT
clone size: NA; V gene: TRBV12-5; D gene: NA; J gene: TRBJ2-1; CDR3 protein: CASGLITGSSYNEQFF; CDR3 DNA: TGTGCTAGTGGTTTGATAACAGGAAGCTCCTACAATGAGCAGTTCTTC
clone size: few; V gene: TRBV14; D gene: NA; J gene: TRBJ1-1; CDR3 protein: CASSHQGNTEAFF; CDR3 DNA: TGTGCCAGCAGCCATCAGGGGAACACTGAAGCTTTCTTT
clone size: NA; V gene: TRBV15; D gene: TRBD2; J gene: TRBJ2-3; CDR3 protein: CATSTVTSSFIDTQYF; CDR3 DNA: TGTGCCACCAGCACCGTGACTAGCTCCTTTATAGATACGCAGTATTTT
clone size: NA; V gene: TRBV20-1; D gene: NA; J gene: TRBJ2-7; CDR3 protein: CSASAPEYEQYF; CDR3 DNA: TGCAGTGCTAGTGCGCCGGAGTACGAGCAGTACTTC
clone size: NA; V gene: TRBV5-6; D gene: TRBD1; J gene: TRBJ1-2; CDR3 protein: CASWGQGGYGYTF; CDR3 DNA: TGTGCCAGCTGGGGACAGGGAGGCTATGGCTACACCTTC
clone size: once; V gene: TRBV5-4; D gene: TRBD1; J gene: TRBJ1-2; CDR3 protein: CASSLRDSTYGYTF; CDR3 DNA: TGTGCCAGCAGCTTGAGGGACAGTACCTATGGCTACACCTTC
clone size: NA; V gene: TRBV7-2; D gene: TRBD2; J gene: TRBJ2-5; CDR3 protein: CASSGTSGGAETQYF; CDR3 DNA: TGTGCCAGCAGCGGGACTAGCGGGGGCGCGGAGACCCAGTACTTC
clone size: NA; V gene: TRBV11-1; D gene: TRBD1; J gene: TRBJ2-7; CDR3 protein: CASSFGQANSYEQYF; CDR3 DNA: TGTGCCAGCAGCTTCGGACAGGCGAATTCCTACGAGCAGTACTTC
clone size: NA; V gene: TRBV29-1; D gene: NA; J gene: TRBJ1-1; CDR3 protein: CSVGVSRDTEAFF; CDR3 DNA: TGCAGCGTTGGGGTGAGCAGGGACACTGAAGCTTTCTTT
clone size: NA; V gene: TRBV3-1/TRBV3-2; D gene: TRBD2; J gene: TRBJ2-1; CDR3 protein: CASSQLLVAGTYNEQFF; CDR3 DNA: TGTGCCAGCAGCCAACTCCTGGTAGCGGGGACATACAATGAGCAGTTCTTC
clone size: NA; V gene: TRBV19; D gene: TRBD2; J gene: TRBJ2-7; CDR3 protein: CASSIGGTSAYEQYF; CDR3 DNA: TGTGCCAGTAGTATTGGAGGGACTAGCGCCTACGAGCAGTACTTC
clone size: NA; V gene: TRBV19; D gene: TRBD2; J gene: TRBJ2-3; CDR3 protein: CASSIDTSGVSTDTQYF; CDR3 DNA: TGTGCCAGTAGTATTGATACTAGCGGGGTGAGCACAGATACGCAGTATTTT
clone size: NA; V gene: TRBV12-3/TRBV12-4; D gene: TRBD2; J gene: TRBJ2-5; CDR3 protein: CASTLSGGKTQYF; CDR3 DNA: TGTGCCAGCACCCTGAGCGGGGGGAAGACCCAGTACTTC
clone size: NA; V gene: TRBV5-6; D gene: NA; J gene: TRBJ1-3; CDR3 protein: CASSPPYSGNTIYF; CDR3 DNA: TGTGCCAGCAGCCCCCCCTACTCTGGAAACACCATATATTTT
clone size: NA; V gene: TRBV5-1; D gene: NA; J gene: TRBJ1-2; CDR3 protein: CASSLDTAGGYTF; CDR3 DNA: TGCGCCAGCTCCTTGGACACGGCCGGGGGCTACACCTTC
clone size: few; V gene: TRBV12-3/TRBV12-4; D gene: NA; J gene: TRBJ1-1; CDR3 protein: CASRTRENTEAFF; CDR3 DNA: TGTGCCAGCAGGACCCGGGAGAACACTGAAGCTTTCTTT
clone size: NA; V gene: TRBV3-1/TRBV3-2; D gene: TRBD2; J gene: TRBJ2-2; CDR3 protein: CASSRGGAGTGELFF; CDR3 DNA: TGTGCCAGCAGCCGCGGGGGGGCGGGCACCGGGGAGCTGTTTTTT
clone size: NA; V gene: TRBV15; D gene: NA; J gene: TRBJ1-2; CDR3 protein: CATRRGDTSYGYTF; CDR3 DNA: TGTGCCACCAGGAGAGGGGATACTAGCTATGGCTACACCTTC
clone size: NA; V gene: TRBV19; D gene: TRBD1; J gene: TRBJ1-1; CDR3 protein: CASSIRGRETEAFF; CDR3 DNA: TGTGCCAGTAGTATTAGGGGGCGGGAAACTGAAGCTTTCTTT
clone size: NA; V gene: TRBV4-3; D gene: NA; J gene: TRBJ2-5; CDR3 protein: CASSQDRGATSVGTQETQYF; CDR3 DNA: TGCGCCAGCAGCCAAGACCGGGGGGCCACTAGCGTTGGCACACAAGAGACCCAGTACTTC
clone size: few; V gene: TRBV11-2; D gene: TRBD1; J gene: TRBJ2-2; CDR3 protein: CASSPGTGNSGELFF; CDR3 DNA: TGTGCCAGCAGCCCCGGGACAGGGAATTCCGGGGAGCTGTTTTTT
clone size: NA; V gene: TRBV11-3; D gene: NA; J gene: TRBJ2-6; CDR3 protein: CASSFSSLSSGANVLTF; CDR3 DNA: TGTGCCAGCAGCTTCTCCTCACTGAGCTCTGGGGCCAACGTCCTGACTTTC